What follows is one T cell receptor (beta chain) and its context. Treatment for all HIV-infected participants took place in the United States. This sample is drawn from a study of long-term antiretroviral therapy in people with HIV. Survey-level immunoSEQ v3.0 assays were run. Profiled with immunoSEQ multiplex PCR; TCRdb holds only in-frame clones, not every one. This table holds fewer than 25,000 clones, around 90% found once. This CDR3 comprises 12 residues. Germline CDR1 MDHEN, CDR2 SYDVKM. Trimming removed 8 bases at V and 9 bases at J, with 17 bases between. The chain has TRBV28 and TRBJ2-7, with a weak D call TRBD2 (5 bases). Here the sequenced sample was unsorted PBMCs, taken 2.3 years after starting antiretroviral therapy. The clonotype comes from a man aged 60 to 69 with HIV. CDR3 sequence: CASALQRGRQYF. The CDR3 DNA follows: TGTGCCAGCGCCTTGCAACGGGGAAGGCAGTACTTC. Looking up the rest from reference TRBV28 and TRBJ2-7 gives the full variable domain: DVKVTQSSRYLVKRTGEKVFLECVQDMDHENMFWYRQDPGLGLRLIYFSYDVKMKEKGDIPEGYSVSREKKERFSLILESASTNQTSMYLCASALQRGRQYFGPGTRLTVT.